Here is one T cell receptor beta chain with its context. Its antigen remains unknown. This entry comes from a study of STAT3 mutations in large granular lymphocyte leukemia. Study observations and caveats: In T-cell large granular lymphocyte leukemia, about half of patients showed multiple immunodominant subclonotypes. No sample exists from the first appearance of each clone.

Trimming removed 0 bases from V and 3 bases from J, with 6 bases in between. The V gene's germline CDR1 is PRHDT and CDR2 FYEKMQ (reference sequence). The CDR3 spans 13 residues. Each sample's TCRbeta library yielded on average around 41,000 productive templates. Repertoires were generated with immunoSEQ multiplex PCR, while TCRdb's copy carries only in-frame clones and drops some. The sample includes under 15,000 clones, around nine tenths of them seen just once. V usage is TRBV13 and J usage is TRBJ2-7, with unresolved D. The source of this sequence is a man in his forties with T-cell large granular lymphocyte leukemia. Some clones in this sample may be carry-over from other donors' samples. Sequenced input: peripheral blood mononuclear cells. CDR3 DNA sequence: TGTGCCAGCAGCTTAGGTCTCCTCTACGAGCAGTACTTC. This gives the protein CASSLGLLYEQYF.